This TCR beta chain was sequenced in a study of T cell clonotyping in hematopoietic cell transplantation. Study overall: Pretransplant recipient samples were taken after cytoreduction. Study results and caveats: Few recipient clonotypes overlapped donors; over 95% were de novo at given depth. Recipient TCR diversity dropped after transplant; expanded clonotypes rose from day 30 to 180.

As for time point: recipient sample about 28 days before transplant, after cytoreduction. Recipients were bled about 28 days pretransplant and at posttransplant days 30, 100, 180. TCRdb's table, derived via immunoSEQ multiplex PCR, lists solely in-frame clones and lacks some. The top ten hold 15% to 20% of the sample, which has around 19,000 clones, around 77% seen once. Remarks on this clone: Its antigen is undetermined.

The CDR3 totals 18 residues. Trimming shortened V by 0 bases and J by 1 base, and 16 bases separated the two germline ends. Germline CDR1 LNHDA, CDR2 SQIVND (reference sequence). The input for sequencing was peripheral blood mononuclear cells, taken before stem cell transplant. The clonotype comes from a man aged 60 to 75 with acute myeloid leukemia. Some clones in this sample may be carry-over from other donors' samples. The chain has TRBV19 and TRBJ1-5, with TRBD1 as a possible D gene (5 bases). Here the CDR3 DNA reads TGTGCCAGTAGTATAGATTATGGCACGTGGGACAGCAATCAGCCCCAGCATTTT. The encoded protein is CASSIDYGTWDSNQPQHF.